Each of the 17 T cell receptor beta chains below was sequenced from the same sample in a study of blood T cell repertoires in COVID-19. The protocol was immunoSEQ multiplex PCR, while the TCRdb copy is restricted to in-frame clones and leaves out a portion. The sample holds under 200,000 clones, roughly 80% seen once. The material sequenced was PBMCs or T cells enriched from blood (not recorded which). The source of these receptors is a woman aged 60-75 years who had recovered from COVID-19.

The rearrangement joins TRBV11-1 to TRBJ2-3; tentatively, D is TRBD1 (5 bases). Trimming pared 3 bases from V and 5 bases from J, leaving 12 bases between. The CDR3 is made up of 14 amino acids. The germline V gene has CDR1 SGHAT and CDR2 FQDESV (reference sequence). The CDR3 region is CASSFNQGRDTQYF. The DNA of the CDR3 is TGTGCCAGCAGCTTTAATCAGGGAAGAGATACGCAGTATTTT.

V gene TRBV2 combines with J gene TRBJ1-1; D may be TRBD1 (5 bases). The CDR3 sequence is 13 residues long. With 2 bases removed from V and 4 bases from J, the gap between germline ends came to 8 bases. The germline CDR1 and CDR2 sequences are SNHLY and FYNNEI. The CDR3: CASSEQRGTEAFF. CDR3 nucleotides: TGTGCCAGCAGTGAACAAAGGGGCACTGAAGCTTTCTTT.

The chain links TRBV10-1 to TRBJ1-2; possible D gene TRBD1, 5 bases. Germline CDR1 WNHNN, CDR2 SYGVQD (reference sequence). This CDR3 spans 14 amino acids. The V gene lost 6 bases and the J gene lost 2 bases, with 13 bases spanning the gap. The CDR3 loop reads CASSPGQGNYGYTF. The CDR3 DNA reads TGCGCCAGCAGCCCCGGACAAGGAAACTATGGCTACACCTTC.

The V call is TRBV7-2, the J call TRBJ2-7, with D possibly matching TRBD2 (5 bases). This CDR3 comprises 13 residues. V was trimmed by 5 bases and J by 3 bases, leaving 11 bases between them. The V gene's germline CDR1 is SGHTA and CDR2 FQGNSA. CDR3 residues: CASSRTHFYEQYF. CDR3 DNA: TGTGCCAGCAGCCGGACTCACTTCTACGAGCAGTACTTC.

V and J are TRBV6-5 and TRBJ1-2, with D unresolved. The germline V and J ends were trimmed by 2 bases and 4 bases, with 11 bases remaining between them. The germline gives CDR1 MNHEY, CDR2 SVGAGI. The CDR3 covers 14 residues. The CDR3 DNA follows: TGTGCCAGCAGTTACGGTCCACAGTCCTATGGCTACACCTTC. Residues: CASSYGPQSYGYTF.

The chain combines TRBV5-1 with TRBJ1-1; TRBD1 matches 10 bases. After removal of 4 bases from V and 5 bases from J, the junction contained 11 bases not matched to a gene. CDR1 is SGHRS and CDR2 is YFSETQ in the germline V gene. The CDR3 length is 16 residues. The CDR3 coding sequence is TGCGCCAGCAGCGCGGGACAGGGGAAGTCGGGAACTGAAGCTTTCTTT. It is translated as CASSAGQGKSGTEAFF.

This chain links TRBV18 with TRBJ2-3; D perhaps matches TRBD2 (6 bases). V lost 0 bases, J lost 2 bases, and 15 bases lay in between. The CDR3 runs to 17 residues. The germline CDR1 and CDR2 sequences are KGHSH and LQKENI. The CDR3: CASSPPEGGVYTDTQYF. In DNA form, the CDR3 reads TGTGCCAGCTCACCACCGGAGGGCGGGGTTTACACAGATACGCAGTATTTT.

The J gene is TRBJ2-2, the V gene TRBV6-1, with 12 nucleotides matching TRBD2. The CDR3 length is 16 residues. The junction had 2 bases not matched to a gene; V was cut back by 4 bases and J by 2 bases. Germline loops: CDR1 MNHNS, CDR2 SASEGT. The CDR3 region is CASSVLAGGNTGELFF. CDR3 nucleotides: TGTGCCAGCAGTGTACTAGCGGGGGGTAACACCGGGGAGCTGTTTTTT.

This sequence joins TRBV19 and TRBJ2-2; D gene uncertain. CDR1 and CDR2 (germline): LNHDA, SQIVND (reference sequence). The CDR3 contains 15 residues. V lost 3 bases to trimming and J lost 4 bases, with 12 bases between them. The CDR3 nucleotides read TGTGCCAGTAGTATCAGAATCGATCCCACCGGGGAGCTGTTTTTT. As protein: CASSIRIDPTGELFF.

The chain uses TRBV3-1 (or the pseudogene TRBV3-2) and TRBJ1-1; the match to TRBD1 covers 11 bases. The CDR3 totals 17 residues. With 6 bases clipped from V and 4 bases from J, the junction kept 13 bases outside the gene matches. The germline V gene encodes CDR1 LGHDT and CDR2 YNNKEL (reference sequence). The CDR3 sequence: CASSPTHTGTGGTEAFF. As DNA, the CDR3 is TGTGCCAGCAGTCCAACTCATACCGGGACAGGGGGCACTGAAGCTTTCTTT.

CDR3 in amino acids: CASSPDSGYNSPLHF. The CDR3 DNA is TGTGCCAGCAGCCCCGATTCAGGGTATAATTCACCCCTCCACTTT. The chain couples TRBV7-6 to TRBJ1-6, with D possibly being TRBD1 (5 bases). The V end was cut by 5 bases, the J end by 4 bases, with 12 bases between. Germline values: CDR1 SGHVS, CDR2 FNYEAQ. This CDR3 contains 15 residues.

The gene calls are TRBV24-1 and TRBJ2-5, with 10 bases aligning to TRBD1. Germline values: CDR1 KGHDR, CDR2 SFDVKD. With V trimmed by 1 base and J by 2 bases, 3 bases remained unmatched. This CDR3 region has 16 residues. The CDR3 nucleotides are TGTGCCACCAGTGATTTTGAGGGACAGGGGCAAGAGACCCAGTACTTC. Translated, it gives CATSDFEGQGQETQYF.

The gene calls are TRBV11-2 and TRBJ1-1; 8 bases match TRBD1. Germline CDR1 is SGHAT and CDR2 is FQNNGV. V was pared by 3 bases and J by 6 bases, with 3 bases of the junction left unmatched. CDR3 length equals 13 residues. The CDR3 loop is CASSLDRDAEAFF. The DNA for the CDR3 is TGTGCCAGCAGCTTGGACAGGGACGCTGAAGCTTTCTTT.

The rearrangement links TRBV3-1 (or the pseudogene TRBV3-2) to TRBJ2-7; D call uncertain. This CDR3 contains 12 residues. Germline CDR1 is LGHDT and CDR2 is YNNKEL (reference sequence). V lost 0 bases, J lost 5 bases, and 5 bases lay in between. DNA for the CDR3: TGTGCCAGCAGCCAAGATTTCAACGAGCAGTACTTC. It encodes CASSQDFNEQYF.

This clone was picked up a small number of times. The chain employs TRBV6-1 and TRBJ1-2; D possibly corresponds to TRBD1 (6 bases). Trimming shortened V by 3 bases and J by 7 bases, and 15 bases separated the two germline ends. This CDR3 comprises 14 residues. The germline gives CDR1 MNHNS, CDR2 SASEGT. For the CDR3, the DNA is TGTGCCAGCAGTGACCAGGGCGGGGGGGCTGGCTACACCTTC. As protein: CASSDQGGGAGYTF.

The chain links TRBV6-5 to TRBJ2-1; weak D call: TRBD2 (6 bases). Trimming pared 0 bases from V and 5 bases from J, leaving 11 bases between. The CDR3 is made up of 15 amino acids. Looked up from germline, CDR1 is MNHEY and CDR2 is SVGAGI. CDR3: CASSYSYRRDNEQFF. CDR3 sequence (DNA): TGTGCCAGCAGTTACTCGTACAGGAGGGACAATGAGCAGTTCTTC.

This clone was observed a handful of times. The DNA for the CDR3 is TGTGCCAGCAGCCCAAGGGCAGGGGAAGATACGCAGTATTTT. It yields the protein CASSPRAGEDTQYF. The V call is TRBV11-2, the J call TRBJ2-3; D perhaps matches TRBD1 (6 bases). Trimming removed 5 bases from V and 5 bases from J, with 14 bases in between. Germline V CDR1 and CDR2: SGHAT, FQNNGV. This CDR3 has 14 amino acids.